Each of the 21 T cell receptor beta chains below was sequenced from the same sample in a study of CD8 T cells in ankylosing spondylitis. In TCRdb, the 5' RACE reads were re-called with MiXCR into one record per CDR3 protein. Seen here are 290,000 or so distinct CDR3 sequences, less than 25% observed once, and the top ten hold approximately 3.7%. Sequencing was done on a sample of blood, either unsorted or a sorted T cell fraction (not recorded which). The receptors come from a female donor with ankylosing spondylitis or in good health (not recorded which).

The rearrangement uses TRBV5-4 and TRBJ2-6, with D maybe TRBD1 (6 bases). The CDR3 contains 16 residues. Germline V gives CDR1 SGHNT, CDR2 YYREEE (reference sequence). V was cut by 4 bases and J by 4 bases, with 15 bases left in between. CDR3 residues: CASSVPLGQGANVLTF. DNA of the CDR3: TGTGCCAGCAGCGTACCACTCGGACAGGGGGCCAACGTCCTGACTTTC.

This clonotype was recorded many times. The chain joins TRBV4-1 to TRBJ1-2, with D tentatively TRBD1 (5 bases). CDR1 and CDR2 (germline): MGHRA, YSYEKL. This CDR3 is built from 12 residues. V shed 4 bases and J shed 7 bases, with 10 bases lying between them. The CDR3, as DNA: TGCGCCAGCAGCCGGGGCGAGGGTGGCTACACCTTC. As protein: CASSRGEGGYTF.

The chain recombines TRBV4-3 with TRBJ1-2; D unclear. The CDR3 is 15 amino acids. CDR1 and CDR2 from the germline V gene are LGHNA and YSLEER. V lost 2 bases and J lost 0, with 10 bases in between. For the CDR3, the DNA is TGCGCCAGCAGCCAAATGACATCGTCTAACTATGGCTACACCTTC. Translated, it gives CASSQMTSSNYGYTF.

This clonotype was seen at least ten times. The V call is TRBV7-2, the J call TRBJ2-5; 7 bases fit TRBD2. The length of the CDR3 is 14 residues. V dropped 0 bases and J dropped 5; count of bases not matched to a gene: 3. Per the germline V gene, CDR1 is SGHTA and CDR2 is FQGNSA. CDR3: CASSLAGGKETQYF. CDR3 in DNA: TGTGCCAGCAGCTTAGCGGGGGGGAAGGAGACCCAGTACTTC.

The chain uses TRBV19 and TRBJ2-1, with D hard to call. With 4 bases removed from V and 1 base from J, the gap between germline ends came to 11 bases. Germline CDR1 and CDR2: LNHDA and SQIVND (reference sequence). CDR3 length equals 15 residues. The DNA for the CDR3 is TGTGCCAGTAGTACACTGGGCCCATCCTACAATGAGCAGTTCTTC. This translates into CASSTLGPSYNEQFF.

The chain links TRBV4-3 to TRBJ2-3, with D unresolved. This CDR3 is 15 amino acids long. V was cut by 0 bases and J by 2 bases, with 9 bases left in between. Germline lookup yields CDR1 LGHNA and CDR2 YSLEER. The CDR3 nucleotides are TGCGCCAGCAGCCAAGAAGCTATCGCCACAGATACGCAGTATTTT. Protein sequence: CASSQEAIATDTQYF.

In its sample, this clonotype was seen many times. This chain connects TRBV29-1 to TRBJ1-2, with D possibly TRBD1 on 5 matching bases. The CDR3 is made up of 14 amino acids. V was pared by 2 bases and J by 5 bases, with 15 bases between. Germline V lookup: CDR1 SQVTM, CDR2 ANQGSEA. This chain's CDR3 is CSVEMGPPIYGYTF. The CDR3 nucleotides are TGCAGCGTTGAAATGGGGCCTCCGATTTATGGCTACACCTTC.

The chain is built from TRBV5-6 and TRBJ1-1; D not resolved. Trimming stripped 2 bases from V and 4 bases from J, with 9 bases between. The CDR3 consists of 13 residues. CDR1 SGHDT and CDR2 YYEEEE come from the germline V gene. CDR3 protein: CASSFKGFTEAFF. CDR3 bases: TGTGCCAGCAGCTTCAAGGGATTCACTGAAGCTTTCTTT.

This CDR3 is CASSLPGETQYF. CDR3 bases: TGTGCCAGCAGCCTACCGGGGGAGACCCAGTACTTC. The chain links TRBV7-2 to TRBJ2-5, with D tentatively TRBD2 (5 bases). The germline V gene encodes CDR1 SGHTA and CDR2 FQGNSA. The CDR3 contains 12 residues. The V gene lost 5 bases and the J gene lost 5 bases, with 9 bases spanning the gap.

The chain has TRBV20-1 and TRBJ2-3; 11 bases agree with TRBD2. CDR3 size: 14 residues. Germline CDR1 DFQATT, CDR2 SNEGSKA (reference sequence). In DNA, the CDR3 is TGCAGCTATCCCCTAGCGGGAGGATCAGATACGCAGTATTTT. It yields the protein CSYPLAGGSDTQYF.

The chain couples TRBV29-1 to TRBJ2-7; the D gene is possibly TRBD2 (6 bases). CDR3 length: 13 amino acids. V was cut by 0 bases and J by 3 bases, with 9 bases left in between. Germline-derived CDR1 and CDR2 are SQVTM and ANQGSEA. The CDR3 protein is CSVEDGGDYEQYF. The CDR3 coding sequence is TGCAGCGTTGAAGATGGCGGGGACTACGAGCAGTACTTC.

This clonotype was counted between two and nine times. The CDR3 loop reads CASSYRVGEAFF. The CDR3 DNA is TGTGCCAGCAGCTACAGAGTGGGCGAAGCTTTCTTT. The chain combines TRBV5-8 with TRBJ1-1; D ambiguous. V dropped 3 bases and J dropped 8 bases, with 11 bases sitting between them. CDR3 length: 12 residues. Germline V gives CDR1 SGHTS, CDR2 YDEGEE.

The chain employs TRBV10-3 and TRBJ2-3, with 8 bases lining up with TRBD1. This CDR3 region has 15 residues. CDR1 and CDR2 (germline): ENHRY, SYGVKD. V gave up 0 bases and J gave up 3 bases; unmatched junction bases: 2. The CDR3 coding sequence is TGTGCCATCAGTGAGTCACAGGGGGATACAGATACGCAGTATTTT. Translated, it gives CAISESQGDTDTQYF.

The chain recombines TRBV6-5 with TRBJ2-1; D possibly corresponds to TRBD2 (6 bases). The CDR3 runs to 14 residues. CDR1 and CDR2 (germline): MNHEY, SVGAGI. V was clipped by 2 bases and J by 5 bases, with 10 bases between them. CDR3 in DNA: TGTGCCAGCAGTTACGCGGGACCGCACAATGAGCAGTTCTTC. It translates to CASSYAGPHNEQFF.

The chain employs TRBV12-3 or TRBV12-4 and TRBJ1-5, with D possibly TRBD1 on 5 matching bases. This CDR3 has 15 amino acids. Trimming shortened V by 8 bases and J by 2 bases, and 16 bases separated the two germline ends. This CDR3 is CASRGVGDRNQPQHF. The CDR3 coding sequence is TGTGCCAGCCGGGGTGTGGGGGACCGCAATCAGCCCCAGCATTTT.

This clonotype has a handful of counts. The chain joins TRBV2 to TRBJ1-5; D remains unclear. CDR3 length: 12 residues. Trimming removed 4 bases at V and 4 bases at J, with 5 bases between. Germline lookup yields CDR1 SNHLY and CDR2 FYNNEI. CDR3 in DNA: TGTGCCAGCAGTGGGGATAATCAGCCCCAGCATTTT. It translates to CASSGDNQPQHF.

This clonotype was detected only a few times. The chain joins TRBV27 to TRBJ1-5, with D perhaps matching TRBD1 (6 bases). V lost 8 bases and J 0 bases, leaving 14 bases between the germline ends. Per germline, CDR1 MNHEY and CDR2 SMNVEV (reference sequence). This CDR3 is 15 amino acids long. CDR3 sequence (DNA): TGTGCCAGCCGCCAGGGGCGCGGTAGCAATCAGCCCCAGCATTTT. It encodes CASRQGRGSNQPQHF.

The J gene is TRBJ2-1, the V gene TRBV10-3; a weak D match, TRBD2 (5 bases). The CDR3 length is 13 residues. CDR1 and CDR2 (germline): ENHRY, SYGVKD. With 4 bases removed from V and 9 bases from J, the gap between germline ends came to 13 bases. CDR3 residues: CAISVGPRGEQFF. For the CDR3, the DNA is TGTGCCATCAGTGTAGGGCCTCGGGGTGAGCAGTTCTTC.

Only a few counts were recorded for this clonotype. This sequence joins TRBV7-6 and TRBJ2-2; 7 bases fit TRBD1. From germline, CDR1 is SGHVS and CDR2 FNYEAQ. The V and J ends lost 5 bases and 8 bases, in that order; junction bases with no gene match: 5. This CDR3 is built from 13 residues. The CDR3, as DNA: TGTGCCAGCAGCCAACAGGGGCTAGGGGAGCTGTTTTTT. It encodes CASSQQGLGELFF. The entire variable domain, with the rest obtained from reference TRBV7-6 and TRBJ2-2, is as follows: GAGVSQSPRYKVTKRGQDVALRCDPISGHVSLYWYRQALGQGPEFLTYFNYEAQQDKSGLPNDRFSAERPEGSISTLTIQRTEQRDSAMYRCASSQQGLGELFFGEGSRLTVL.

This clonotype was found a few times. The chain is built from TRBV24-1 and TRBJ1-2; the D gene is possibly TRBD1 (6 bases). The germline V and J ends were trimmed by 7 bases and 7 bases, with 12 bases remaining between them. This CDR3 comprises 12 residues. The germline CDR1 and CDR2 sequences are KGHDR and SFDVKD. The CDR3 loop is CATRQGEAGYTF. The CDR3 DNA sequence: TGTGCCACCAGACAGGGCGAGGCTGGCTACACCTTC.

This clonotype was seen a handful of times. The chain links TRBV29-1 to TRBJ1-1; no reliable D call. Looked up from germline, CDR1 is SQVTM and CDR2 is ANQGSEA. This CDR3 comprises 12 residues. V lost 4 bases to trimming and J lost 5 bases, with 11 bases between them. In DNA form, the CDR3 reads TGCAGCGTTGTCTTGGTAAATACTGAAGCTTTCTTT. Protein sequence: CSVVLVNTEAFF.